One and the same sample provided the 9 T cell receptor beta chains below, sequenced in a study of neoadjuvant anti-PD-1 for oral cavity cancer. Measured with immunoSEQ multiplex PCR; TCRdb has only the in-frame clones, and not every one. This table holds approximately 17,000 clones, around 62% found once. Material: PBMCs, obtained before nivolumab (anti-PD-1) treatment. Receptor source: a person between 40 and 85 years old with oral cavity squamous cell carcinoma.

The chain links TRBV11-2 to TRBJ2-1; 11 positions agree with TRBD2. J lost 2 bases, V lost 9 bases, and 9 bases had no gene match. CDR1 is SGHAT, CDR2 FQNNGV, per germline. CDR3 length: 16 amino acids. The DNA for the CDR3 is TGTGCCAGTAGCGATCAGGGACTAGCGGCCTACAATGAGCAGTTCTTC. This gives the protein CASSDQGLAAYNEQFF.

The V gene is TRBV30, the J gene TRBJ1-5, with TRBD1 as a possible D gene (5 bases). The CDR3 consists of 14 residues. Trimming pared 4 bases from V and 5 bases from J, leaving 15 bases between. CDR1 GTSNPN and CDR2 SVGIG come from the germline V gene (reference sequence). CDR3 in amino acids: CAWKRGGIDQPQHF. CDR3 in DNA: TGTGCCTGGAAGCGGGGGGGAATTGATCAGCCCCAGCATTTT.

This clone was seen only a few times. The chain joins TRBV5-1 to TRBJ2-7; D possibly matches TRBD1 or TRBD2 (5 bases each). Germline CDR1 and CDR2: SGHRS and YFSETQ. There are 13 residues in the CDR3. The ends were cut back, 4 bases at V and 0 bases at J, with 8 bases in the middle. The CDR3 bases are TGCGCCAGCAGCCCCGGGGCCTCCTACGAGCAGTACTTC. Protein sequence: CASSPGASYEQYF.

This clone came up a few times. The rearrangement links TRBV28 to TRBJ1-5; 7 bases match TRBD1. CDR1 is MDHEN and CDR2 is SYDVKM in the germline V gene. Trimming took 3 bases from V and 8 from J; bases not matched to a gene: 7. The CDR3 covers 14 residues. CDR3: CASSFLTGMEPQHF. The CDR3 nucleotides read TGTGCCAGCAGTTTTCTGACAGGGATGGAGCCCCAGCATTTT.

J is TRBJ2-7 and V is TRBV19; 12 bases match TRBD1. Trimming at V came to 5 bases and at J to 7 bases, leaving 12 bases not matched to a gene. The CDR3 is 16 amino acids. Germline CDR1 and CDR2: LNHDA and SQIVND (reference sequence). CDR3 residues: CASSPGSGTGGREQYF. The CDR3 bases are TGTGCCAGTAGTCCTGGGTCCGGGACAGGGGGCAGGGAGCAGTACTTC.

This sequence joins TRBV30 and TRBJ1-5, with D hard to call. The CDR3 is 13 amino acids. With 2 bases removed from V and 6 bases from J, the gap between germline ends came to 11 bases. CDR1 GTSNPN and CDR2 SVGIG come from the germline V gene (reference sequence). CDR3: CAWSPEGFQPQHF. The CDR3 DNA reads TGTGCCTGGAGTCCGGAGGGCTTTCAGCCCCAGCATTTT.

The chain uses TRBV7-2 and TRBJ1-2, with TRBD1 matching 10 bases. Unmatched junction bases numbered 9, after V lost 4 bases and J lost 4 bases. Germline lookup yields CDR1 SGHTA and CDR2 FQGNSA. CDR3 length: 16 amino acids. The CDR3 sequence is CASSWDRGIVAYGYTF. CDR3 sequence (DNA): TGTGCCAGCAGCTGGGACAGGGGAATTGTGGCCTATGGCTACACCTTC.

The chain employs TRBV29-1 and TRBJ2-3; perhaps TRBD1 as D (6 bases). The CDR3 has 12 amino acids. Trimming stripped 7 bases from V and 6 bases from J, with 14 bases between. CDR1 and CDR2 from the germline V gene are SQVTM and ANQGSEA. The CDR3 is CSGARGWDTQYF. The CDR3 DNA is TGCAGCGGTGCCAGGGGTTGGGATACGCAGTATTTT.

The CDR3 here is CASSTTEGAYEQYF. The DNA of the CDR3 is TGTGCCAGTAGTACCACAGAGGGCGCCTACGAGCAGTACTTC. The genes are TRBV19 and TRBJ2-7; a weak D match, TRBD2 (5 bases). Germline assignment: CDR1 LNHDA and CDR2 SQIVND (reference sequence). The CDR3 has 14 residues. V lost 4 bases and J 2 bases, leaving 12 bases between the germline ends.